The 5 T cell receptor beta chains reported below all come from one sample, sequenced in a study of chemoradiotherapy in HPV16-positive cancers (dated by TCRdb to between 2021 and 2024). Library method: the immunoSEQ multiplex PCR assay. TCRdb carries this immuneACCESS record with in-frame sequences only. Its versions omit some clonotypes, under half of them owing to an unresolved V gene in the studies checked, with the rest unexplained. This sample gives fewer than 40,000 clones in total; 76% of them show up just once. Clones ranked in the top ten supply 5.2% of the sample. The starting material was blood, obtained from a patient who underwent chemoradiotherapy. Source of these receptors: a human donor with HPV-associated anogenital cancer.

The genes are TRBV2 and TRBJ1-6; D is unresolved. CDR1 and CDR2 (germline): SNHLY, FYNNEI. V was trimmed by 10 bases and J by 10 bases, leaving 32 bases between them. The CDR3 contains 18 residues. Here the CDR3 reads CATAPGSNSRPADSPLHF. As DNA, the CDR3 is TGTGCCACCGCTCCCGGCAGCAACAGTAGACCGGCGGACTCACCCCTCCACTTT.

V is TRBV10-1 and J is TRBJ2-1, with 9 bases lining up with TRBD2. The CDR3 runs to 14 residues. V shed 2 bases and J 8 bases; nucleotides not matched to a gene: 4. CDR1 and CDR2 (germline): WNHNN, SYGVQD (reference sequence). DNA for the CDR3: TGCGCCAGCAGTGAGGGGACTAGCTTCGATGAGCAGTTCTTC. Its translation is CASSEGTSFDEQFF.

V usage is TRBV7-3 and J usage is TRBJ1-1; D unclear. The CDR3 runs 11 residues. Germline V gene data show CDR1 as SGHTA and CDR2 as FQGTGA. Deletions cut 2 bases from V and 7 bases from J, with 5 bases between. CDR3: CASSLGGEAFF. The CDR3 DNA follows: TGTGCCAGCAGCTTAGGTGGTGAAGCTTTCTTT.

Relative to its sample, this clone is medium-sized (0.01 to 0.1%). V is TRBV7-3 and J is TRBJ1-1, with D tentatively TRBD1 (5 bases). Germline V lookup: CDR1 SGHTA, CDR2 FQGTGA. Between the trimmed V and J ends, which lost 1 base and 7 bases, there was a span of 10 bases. The CDR3 extends over 13 amino acids. In nucleotides, the CDR3 is TGTGCCAGCAGCTTAATCGGGGGGGATGAAGCTTTCTTT. Encoded protein: CASSLIGGDEAFF.

CDR3 nucleotides: TGCGCCAGCAGCTTGGGGGGGACAGGGGTGACTGAAGCTTTCTTT. As protein: CASSLGGTGVTEAFF. The chain employs TRBV5-1 and TRBJ1-1; 10 bases map to TRBD1. CDR3 size: 15 residues. CDR1 and CDR2 from the germline V gene are SGHRS and YFSETQ. The V gene end was trimmed by 0 bases and the J gene end by 5 bases; junction bases not matched to a gene: 4.